The clone carrying this T cell receptor (beta chain) was picked up one time. With 0 bases removed from V and 4 bases from J, the gap between germline ends came to 14 bases. In germline, CDR1 is KGHSH, CDR2 LQKENI. This CDR3 has 16 amino acids. Under the authors' procedure: Amplification with reference gene primers provided the estimates of nucleated cell counts. Only in-frame clones appear in the TCRdb table, and some are missing; sequencing was by immunoSEQ multiplex PCR. V and J calls and clone size are as listed in that table; D and trimming were resolved from the DNA. The profile shows approximately 280,000 clones, approximately 84% of them singletons. This specimen comes from a study of blood T cell repertoires in COVID-19. The wider study: The United States, Italy and Spain supplied acute and convalescent COVID-19 samples. Nucleic acid was either cDNA or gDNA, and it came from T cells, B-cell-depleted T cells, or PBMCs.

The TCR was taken from a human donor with COVID-19, enrolled during active disease. The donor label of this sample is uncertain. The sequenced material came from peripheral blood. The chain carries TRBV18 and TRBJ2-3; D uncertain. The CDR3 sequence: CASSPPGPYEADTQYF. In DNA, the CDR3 is TGTGCCAGCTCACCACCGGGCCCCTACGAAGCAGATACGCAGTATTTT.